This TCR beta chain derives from a study of regulatory T cells in long-lasting Graves disease. The CDR3 is 15 amino acids. V dropped 7 bases and J dropped 0 bases, with 12 bases sitting between them. From germline, CDR1 is SGHAT and CDR2 FQNNGV. Assembly of TCR beta libraries relied on iRepertoire HTBI primers together with Arm-PCR of CDR3 regions. Via MiXCR, TCRdb re-called the multiplex PCR reads, giving one row per CDR3 protein. The sample records over 450,000 distinct CDR3 sequences, around a fifth being singletons. Regarding time point: persistent/refractory GD, antithyroid drugs over 5 years with positive TRAb. The authors made the TCR library using RNA they extracted from PBMCs. This clonotype was counted many times. Antigen: not known. Points from the study as a whole: There were preferences for TRBV28, TRBJ1-2 and TRBJ2-5 in persistent disease.

The source of this sequence is a female donor with Graves disease. The chain carries TRBV11-2 and TRBJ1-4; D call uncertain. The sequencing used peripheral blood mononuclear cells (PBMCs), collected when the disease was refractory, from a patient treated with antithyroid drugs. The CDR3 sequence is CASNRFGATNEKLFF. CDR3 nucleotide sequence: TGTGCCAGCAACCGATTCGGGGCAACTAATGAAAAACTGTTTTTT.